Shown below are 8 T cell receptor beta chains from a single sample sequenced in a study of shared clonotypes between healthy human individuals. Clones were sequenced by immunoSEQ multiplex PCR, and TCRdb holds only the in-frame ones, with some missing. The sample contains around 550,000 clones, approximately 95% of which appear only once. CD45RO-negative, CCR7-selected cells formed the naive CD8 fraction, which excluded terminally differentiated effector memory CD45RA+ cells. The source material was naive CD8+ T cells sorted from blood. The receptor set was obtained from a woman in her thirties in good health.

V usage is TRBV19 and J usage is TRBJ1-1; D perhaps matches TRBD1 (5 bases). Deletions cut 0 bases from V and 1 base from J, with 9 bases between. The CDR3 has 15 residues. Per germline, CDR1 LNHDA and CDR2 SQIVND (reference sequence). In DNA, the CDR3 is TGTGCCAGTAGTATAGACCTCGACAGGAACACTGAAGCTTTCTTT. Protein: CASSIDLDRNTEAFF.

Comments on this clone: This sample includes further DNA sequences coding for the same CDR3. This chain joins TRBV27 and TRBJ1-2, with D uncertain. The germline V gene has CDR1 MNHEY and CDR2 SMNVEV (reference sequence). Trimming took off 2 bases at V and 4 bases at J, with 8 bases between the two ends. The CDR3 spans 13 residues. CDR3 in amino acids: CASSLGLSYGYTF. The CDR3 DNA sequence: TGTGCCAGCAGTTTAGGCCTTTCCTATGGCTACACCTTC.

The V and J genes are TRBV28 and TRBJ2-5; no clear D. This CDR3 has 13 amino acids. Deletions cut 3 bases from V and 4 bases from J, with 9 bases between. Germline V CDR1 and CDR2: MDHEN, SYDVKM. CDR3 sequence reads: CASSFNSLETQYF. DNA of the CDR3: TGTGCCAGCAGTTTTAACAGTTTAGAGACCCAGTACTTC. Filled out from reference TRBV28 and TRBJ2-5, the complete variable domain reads DVKVTQSSRYLVKRTGEKVFLECVQDMDHENMFWYRQDPGLGLRLIYFSYDVKMKEKGDIPEGYSVSREKKERFSLILESASTNQTSMYLCASSFNSLETQYFGPGTRLLVL.

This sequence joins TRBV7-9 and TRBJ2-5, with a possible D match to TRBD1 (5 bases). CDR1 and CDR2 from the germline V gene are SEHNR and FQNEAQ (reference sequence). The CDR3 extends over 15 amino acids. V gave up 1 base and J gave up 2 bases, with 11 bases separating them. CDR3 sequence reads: CASSLVGADQETQYF. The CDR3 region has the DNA TGTGCCAGCAGCTTAGTAGGGGCAGATCAAGAGACCCAGTACTTC.

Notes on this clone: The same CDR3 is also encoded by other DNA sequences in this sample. The CDR3 spells CASSLRGPGYEQYF. The CDR3 coding sequence is TGTGCCAGCAGTTTAAGAGGACCCGGCTACGAGCAGTACTTC. The rearrangement joins TRBV27 to TRBJ2-7; unclear D gene. Germline V gene data show CDR1 as MNHEY and CDR2 as SMNVEV (reference sequence). The CDR3 runs 14 residues. Trimming took off 2 bases at V and 3 bases at J, with 11 bases between the two ends.

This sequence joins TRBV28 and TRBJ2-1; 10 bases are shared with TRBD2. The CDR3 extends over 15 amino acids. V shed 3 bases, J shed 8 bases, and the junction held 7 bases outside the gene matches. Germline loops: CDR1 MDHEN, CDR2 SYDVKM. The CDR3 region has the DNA TGTGCCAGCAGTTTTGGGACTAGCGATAGGGATGAGCAGTTCTTC. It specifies CASSFGTSDRDEQFF.

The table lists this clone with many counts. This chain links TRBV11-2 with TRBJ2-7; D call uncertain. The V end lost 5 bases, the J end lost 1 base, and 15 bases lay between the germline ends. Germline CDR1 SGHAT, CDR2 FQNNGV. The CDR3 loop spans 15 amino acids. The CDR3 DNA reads TGTGCCAGCAGCATTCCTGGGTCGCAATCCTACGAGCAGTACTTC. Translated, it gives CASSIPGSQSYEQYF.

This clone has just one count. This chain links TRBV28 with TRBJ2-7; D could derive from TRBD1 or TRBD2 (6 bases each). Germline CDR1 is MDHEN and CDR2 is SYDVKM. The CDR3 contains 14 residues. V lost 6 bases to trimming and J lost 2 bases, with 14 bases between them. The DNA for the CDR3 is TGTGCCAGCAGGGCCCGGGGGCGTGCCTACGAGCAGTACTTC. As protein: CASRARGRAYEQYF.